The 11 T cell receptor beta chains reported below all come from one sample, sequenced in a study of molecular identifiers for immune sequencing clone quantification. A single record per CDR3 protein comes from TCRdb applying MiXCR to the PCR reads. The data show approximately 670,000 distinct CDR3 sequences, approximately 20% seen once. Sequencing used naive CD8+ T cells from blood, with Jurkat cell RNA spiked in. This sample's subset: FACS-sorted CD8+CD4-CCR7+CD45RA+ naive T cells. These receptors came from a human donor in good health. Some libraries in this study had Jurkat cell RNA spiked in.

This clonotype appeared many times. V and J are TRBV29-1 and TRBJ2-3; D remains ambiguous. Germline V CDR1 and CDR2: SQVTM, ANQGSEA. V was cut by 3 bases and J by 3 bases, with 10 bases left in between. The CDR3 is 13 amino acids. The DNA for the CDR3 is TGCAGCGTTGAGGGTGGGGTAACAGATACGCAGTATTTT. It specifies CSVEGGVTDTQYF.

As regards this clonotype: The CDR3 does not close with the conserved phenylalanine or tryptophan, likely indicating a read error. V is TRBV24-1 and J is TRBJ1-4; no clear D gene. The CDR3 is 15 residues long. Trimming pared 7 bases from V and 0 bases from J, leaving 11 bases between. Looked up from germline, CDR1 is KGHDR and CDR2 is SFDVKD. CDR3: CATRDRIATNEKLFL. The CDR3 DNA follows: TGTGCCACCAGGGATAGGATAGCAACTAATGAAAAACTGTTTCTT.

This clonotype was seen only a few times. Possible read error: a much larger clone is one base away. This chain links TRBV10-2 with TRBJ2-3, with a tentative D call TRBD1 (5 bases). The V gene's germline CDR1 is WSHSY and CDR2 SAAADI. This CDR3 is 13 amino acids long. CDR3 bases: TGCACCAGCAGTGAGTCGACAGCCGATACGCAGTATTTT. Its protein product is CTSSESTADTQYF.

This clonotype turned up a few times. V gene TRBV5-4 combines with J gene TRBJ2-7; 7 bases line up with TRBD1. V dropped 5 bases and J dropped 1; count of bases not matched to a gene: 3. The CDR3 consists of 13 residues. Germline CDR1 is SGHNT and CDR2 is YYREEE (reference sequence). In nucleotides, the CDR3 is TGTGCCAGCAGAGTGGACAGGTCCTACGAGCAGTACTTC. Translating gives CASRVDRSYEQYF.

A remark on this clonotype: The junction departs from the called germline gene at one end, perhaps through a read error. This chain links TRBV7-2 with TRBJ2-1; 7 nucleotides agree with TRBD2. CDR3 length: 17 residues. CDR1 and CDR2 (germline): SGHTA, FQGNSA. The CDR3 DNA follows: TGTGTCAGCGGTTCCCAACTAGCGAGAAGCTCCTACAATGAGCAGTTCTTC. Translating gives CVSGSQLARSSYNEQFF.

This clonotype was counted ten times or more. The chain uses TRBV9 and TRBJ2-5; 7 bases fit TRBD2. CDR1 is SGDLS and CDR2 is YYNGEE in the germline V gene. V was pared by 3 bases and J by 5 bases, with 4 bases of the junction left unmatched. This CDR3 has 13 residues. CDR3 sequence (DNA): TGTGCCAGCAGCGCGACTAGCCAGGAGACCCAGTACTTC. Amino acids: CASSATSQETQYF.

CDR3 DNA sequence: TGTGCCAGTAGTCTCCGGGACAGGGGGGATGGCGGGGAGCTGTTTTTT. Encoded protein: CASSLRDRGDGGELFF. The chain is built from TRBV19 and TRBJ2-2, with TRBD1 matching over 11 bases. Trimming took 5 bases from V and 7 from J; bases not matched to a gene: 9. Germline V gene sequence: CDR1 LNHDA, CDR2 SQIVND (reference sequence). The CDR3 length is 16 residues.

For this clonotype: This may come from a read error, since a much larger clone is one base off. V is TRBV28 and J is TRBJ1-5; no definite D call. This CDR3 has 16 amino acids. CDR1 and CDR2 (germline): MDHEN, SYDVKM. CDR3 amino acids: CASGLWAGLPNQPQHF. DNA for the CDR3: TGTGCCAGCGGTTTATGGGCAGGTCTGCCGAATCAGCCCCAGCATTTT.

This clonotype was detected ten times or more. The chain recombines TRBV4-1 with TRBJ2-3; 9 bases are a match to TRBD1. The V segment lost 5 bases and the J segment 4 bases; nucleotides outside the gene matches: 7. The CDR3 runs to 15 residues. Germline values: CDR1 MGHRA, CDR2 YSYEKL. DNA of the CDR3: TGCGCCAGCAGCACCGGACAGGGGCGGGCAGATACGCAGTATTTT. Translating gives CASSTGQGRADTQYF.

A word on this clonotype: A much larger clone lies one base from this, so it may be a read error. The conserved phenylalanine or tryptophan normally closing the CDR3 is absent here, so this likely arose from a read error. The chain recombines TRBV7-8 with TRBJ1-1; 9 positions match TRBD1. J lost 3 bases, V lost 4 bases, and 6 bases had no gene match. The germline CDR1 and CDR2 sequences are SGHVS and FQNEAQ. The CDR3 has 15 amino acids. The CDR3 DNA reads TGTGCCAGCAGCTCGGGGGACAGGGAATACACTGAAGCTTTCCTT. As protein: CASSSGDREYTEAFL.

This clonotype was counted many times. The rearrangement uses TRBV4-1 and TRBJ1-1; D remains ambiguous. V lost 3 bases, J lost 0 bases, and 14 bases lay in between. Germline CDR1 MGHRA, CDR2 YSYEKL. The CDR3 sequence is 16 residues long. CDR3 loop: CASSHPNSQMNTEAFF. The CDR3 coding sequence is TGCGCCAGCAGCCACCCCAACAGTCAAATGAACACTGAAGCTTTCTTT.